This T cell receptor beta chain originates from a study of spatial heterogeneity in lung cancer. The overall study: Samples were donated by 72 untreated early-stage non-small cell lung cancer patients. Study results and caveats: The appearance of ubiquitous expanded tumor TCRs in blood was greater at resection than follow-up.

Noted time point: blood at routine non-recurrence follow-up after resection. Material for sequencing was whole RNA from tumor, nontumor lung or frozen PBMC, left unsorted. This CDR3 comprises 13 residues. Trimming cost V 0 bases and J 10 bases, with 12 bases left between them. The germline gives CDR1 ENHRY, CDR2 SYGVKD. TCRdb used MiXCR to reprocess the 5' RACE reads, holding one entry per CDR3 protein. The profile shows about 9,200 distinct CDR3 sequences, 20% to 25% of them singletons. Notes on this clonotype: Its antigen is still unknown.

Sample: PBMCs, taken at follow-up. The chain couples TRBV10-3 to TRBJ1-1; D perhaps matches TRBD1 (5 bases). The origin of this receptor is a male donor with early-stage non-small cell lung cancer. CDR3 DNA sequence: TGTGCCATCAGTGAGTCGGGGGACGCTACAGCTTTCTTT. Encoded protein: CAISESGDATAFF.